Each of the 13 T cell receptor beta chains below was sequenced from the same sample in a study of cytomegalovirus exposure and HLA in healthy donors. The PCR made use of 60 Vbeta and 13 Jbeta primers. Libraries were prepared by immunoSEQ multiplex PCR; TCRdb keeps only in-frame clonotypes and omits some of them. Altogether some 190,000 clones are present, 85% to 90% being singletons, with the ten largest covering roughly 1.8%. Sequenced: PBMCs. Receptor source: a woman younger than 30 in good health and CMV-seronegative.

The chain is built from TRBV5-4 and TRBJ2-1, with 12 bases lining up with TRBD2. In germline, CDR1 is SGHNT, CDR2 YYREEE (reference sequence). The CDR3 covers 16 residues. V lost 4 bases, J lost 1 base, and 3 bases stayed unmatched. The CDR3 loop is CASSPTSGSSYNEQFF. CDR3 in DNA: TGTGCCAGCAGCCCGACTAGCGGGAGTTCCTACAATGAGCAGTTCTTC.

The gene calls are TRBV6-5 and TRBJ1-6; TRBD1 matches 9 bases. Germline CDR1 MNHEY, CDR2 SVGAGI. CDR3 length: 14 residues. J lost 10 bases, V lost 6 bases, and 7 bases had no gene match. CDR3 sequence reads: CASSPGTGLSPLHF. As DNA, the CDR3 is TGTGCCAGCAGCCCCGGGACAGGGTTGTCACCCCTCCACTTT.

Only a few counts were recorded for this clone. CDR3 bases: TGTGCCAGCAAAACCGGGACTAGCGTATACAATGAGCAGTTCTTC. This sequence encodes CASKTGTSVYNEQFF. V is TRBV5-4 and J is TRBJ2-1; TRBD2 matches 10 bases. The length of the CDR3 is 15 residues. Trimming removed 6 bases from V and 4 bases from J; junction bases left unmatched: 7. Germline V gene data show CDR1 as SGHNT and CDR2 as YYREEE (reference sequence).

This chain joins TRBV6-6 and TRBJ2-6, with D perhaps TRBD1 (5 bases). The CDR3 has 14 residues. Trimming pared 4 bases from V and 4 bases from J, leaving 8 bases between. Germline loops: CDR1 MNHNY, CDR2 SVGAGI (reference sequence). CDR3 nucleotides: TGTGCCAGCAGTTCGACAGACGGGGCCAACGTCCTGACTTTC. Encoded protein: CASSSTDGANVLTF.

The chain is built from TRBV5-1 and TRBJ2-3, with TRBD1 identical over 8 bases. Germline V gene data show CDR1 as SGHRS and CDR2 as YFSETQ. V shed 0 bases, J shed 5 bases, and the junction held 5 bases outside the gene matches. The CDR3 contains 15 residues. The CDR3 region has the DNA TGCGCCAGCAGCTTGGACAGGGGGGCGGGAGATACGCAGTATTTT. Its translation is CASSLDRGAGDTQYF.

The genes are TRBV11-2 and TRBJ2-7; D gene uncertain. This CDR3 is built from 12 residues. Trimming removed 5 bases from V and 4 bases from J, with 9 bases in between. CDR1 is SGHAT, CDR2 FQNNGV, per germline. CDR3 sequence (DNA): TGTGCCAGCAGCGCCTGGCCGTACGAGCAGTACTTC. It translates to CASSAWPYEQYF.

The chain employs TRBV18 and TRBJ2-1; possibly TRBD2 for D (6 bases). Per the germline V gene, CDR1 is KGHSH and CDR2 is LQKENI. The V and J ends lost 6 bases and 6 bases respectively, with 15 bases between them. CDR3 length equals 14 residues. For the CDR3, the DNA is TGTGCCAGCTCCCCCCCTGCGGGGACCAATGAGCAGTTCTTC. It specifies CASSPPAGTNEQFF.

The gene calls are TRBV4-2 and TRBJ2-1; tentative D call: TRBD1 (6 bases). In germline, CDR1 is LGHNA, CDR2 YNFKEQ. CDR3 length: 14 residues. The ends were cut back, 3 bases at V and 6 bases at J, with 12 bases in the middle. The CDR3: CASSHTTGTNEQFF. Written as DNA, the CDR3 is TGTGCCAGCAGCCACACGACAGGTACCAATGAGCAGTTCTTC.

The V and J genes are TRBV5-5 and TRBJ1-5; D is unresolved. The V end lost 0 bases, the J end lost 1 base, and 8 bases lay between the germline ends. CDR3 length: 15 residues. Germline V lookup: CDR1 SGHKS, CDR2 YYEKEE (reference sequence). The CDR3 nucleotides are TGTGCCAGCAGCTTGGGAGGGTTAAGCAATCAGCCCCAGCATTTT. It translates to CASSLGGLSNQPQHF.

This sequence joins TRBV6-5 and TRBJ2-3; perhaps TRBD2 as D (6 bases). CDR3 length: 14 amino acids. The germline V and J ends were trimmed by 2 bases and 7 bases, with 13 bases remaining between them. From germline, CDR1 is MNHEY and CDR2 SVGAGI. The CDR3 is CASSYGGISNTQYF. CDR3 sequence (DNA): TGTGCCAGCAGTTACGGAGGGATATCAAATACGCAGTATTTT.

The chain combines TRBV7-8 with TRBJ2-5; TRBD2 agrees at 13 bases. The V gene's germline CDR1 is SGHVS and CDR2 FQNEAQ. This CDR3 has 20 residues. The junction had 15 bases not matched to a gene; V was cut back by 1 base and J by 4 bases. DNA for the CDR3: TGTGCCAGCAGCTTAGAGCGATGGACTAGCGGGGGCACGCCCTCAGAGACCCAGTACTTC. Protein product: CASSLERWTSGGTPSETQYF.

This clone was seen more than once but under ten times. J is TRBJ1-5 and V is TRBV9; D ambiguous. Trimming removed 0 bases at V and 2 bases at J, with 9 bases between. The CDR3 length is 15 residues. CDR1 is SGDLS and CDR2 is YYNGEE in the germline V gene. The chain's CDR3 is CASSVGSVGNQPQHF. The CDR3 DNA reads as TGTGCCAGCAGCGTAGGGTCAGTCGGCAATCAGCCCCAGCATTTT. Combining the CDR3 with reference TRBV9 and TRBJ1-5 gives the whole variable domain DSGVTQTPKHLITATGQRVTLRCSPRSGDLSVYWYQQSLDQGLQFLIQYYNGEERAKGNILERFSAQQFPDLHSELNLSSLELGDSALYFCASSVGSVGNQPQHFGDGTRLSIL.

The chain has TRBV30 and TRBJ2-3; TRBD2 aligns across 7 bases. The germline V gene has CDR1 GTSNPN and CDR2 SVGIG (reference sequence). CDR3 length: 14 amino acids. V was pared by 0 bases and J by 4 bases, with 4 bases of the junction left unmatched. CDR3: CAWSVGAGADTQYF. The CDR3 DNA reads TGTGCCTGGAGTGTAGGGGCGGGAGCAGATACGCAGTATTTT.